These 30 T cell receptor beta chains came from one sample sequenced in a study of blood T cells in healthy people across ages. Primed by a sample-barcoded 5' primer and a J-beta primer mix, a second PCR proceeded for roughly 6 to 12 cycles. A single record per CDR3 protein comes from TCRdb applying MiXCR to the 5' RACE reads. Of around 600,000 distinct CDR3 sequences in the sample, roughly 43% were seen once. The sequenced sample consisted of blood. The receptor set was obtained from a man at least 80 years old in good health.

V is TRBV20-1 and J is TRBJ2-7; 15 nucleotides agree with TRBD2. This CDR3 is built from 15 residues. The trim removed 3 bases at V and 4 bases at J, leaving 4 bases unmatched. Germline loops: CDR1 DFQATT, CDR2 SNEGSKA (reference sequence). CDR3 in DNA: TGCAGTGCTAGGGGGACTAGCGGGGGGTCTTACGAGCAGTACTTC. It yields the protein CSARGTSGGSYEQYF.

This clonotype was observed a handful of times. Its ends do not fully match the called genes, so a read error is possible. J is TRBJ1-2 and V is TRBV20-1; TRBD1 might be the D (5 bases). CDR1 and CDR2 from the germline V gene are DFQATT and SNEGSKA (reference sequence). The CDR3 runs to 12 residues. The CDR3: CSARDRIYGYTF. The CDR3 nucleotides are TGCAGTGCCAGAGACAGAATATATGGCTACACCTTC.

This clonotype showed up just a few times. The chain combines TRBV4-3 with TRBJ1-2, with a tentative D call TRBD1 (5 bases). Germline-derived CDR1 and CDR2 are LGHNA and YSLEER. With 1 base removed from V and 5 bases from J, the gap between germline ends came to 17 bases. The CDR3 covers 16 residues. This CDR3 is CASSQGVGDARYGYTF. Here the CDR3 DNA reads TGCGCCAGCAGCCAAGGCGTGGGGGACGCCCGATATGGCTACACCTTC.

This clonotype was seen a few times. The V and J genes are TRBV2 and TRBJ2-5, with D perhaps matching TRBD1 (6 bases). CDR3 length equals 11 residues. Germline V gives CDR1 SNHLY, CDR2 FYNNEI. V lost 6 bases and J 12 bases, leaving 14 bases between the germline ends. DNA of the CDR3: TGTGCCAGCAGGCAACAGGGTTGGGAGTACTTC. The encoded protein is CASRQQGWEYF.

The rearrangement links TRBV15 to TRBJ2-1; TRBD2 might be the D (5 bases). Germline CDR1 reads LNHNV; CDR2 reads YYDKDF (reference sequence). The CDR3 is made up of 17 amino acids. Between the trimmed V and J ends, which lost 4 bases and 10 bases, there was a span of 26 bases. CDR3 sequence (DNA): TGTGCCACCAGCACTCACAGCGGACGGTATCCCCACACGGAGCAGTTCTTC. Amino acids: CATSTHSGRYPHTEQFF.

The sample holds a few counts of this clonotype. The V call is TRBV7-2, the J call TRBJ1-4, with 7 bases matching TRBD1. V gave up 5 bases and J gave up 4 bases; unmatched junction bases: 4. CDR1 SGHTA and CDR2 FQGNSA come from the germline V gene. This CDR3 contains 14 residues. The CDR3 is CASSQDRSNEKLFF. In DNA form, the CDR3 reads TGTGCCAGCAGCCAGGACAGGAGTAATGAAAAACTGTTTTTT.

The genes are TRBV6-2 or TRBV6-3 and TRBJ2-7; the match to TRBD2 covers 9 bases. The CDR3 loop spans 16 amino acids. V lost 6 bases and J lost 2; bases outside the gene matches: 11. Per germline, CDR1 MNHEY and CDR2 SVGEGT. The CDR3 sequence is CASSRDLIAGAYEQYF. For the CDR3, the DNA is TGTGCCAGCAGCAGAGACCTAATAGCGGGAGCCTACGAGCAGTACTTC.

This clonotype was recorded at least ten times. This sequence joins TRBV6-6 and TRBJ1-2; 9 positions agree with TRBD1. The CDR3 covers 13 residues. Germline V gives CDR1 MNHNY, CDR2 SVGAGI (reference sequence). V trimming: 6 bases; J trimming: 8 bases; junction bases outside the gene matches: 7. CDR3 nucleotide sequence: TGTGCCAGCAGGCCTCGGGACAGGGAAGGCTACACCTTC. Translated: CASRPRDREGYTF.

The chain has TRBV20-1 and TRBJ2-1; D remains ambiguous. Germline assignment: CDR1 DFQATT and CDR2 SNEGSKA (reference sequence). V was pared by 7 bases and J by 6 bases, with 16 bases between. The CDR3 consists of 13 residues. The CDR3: CSGSLTQVNEQFF. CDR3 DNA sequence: TGCAGTGGGAGTCTAACGCAGGTCAATGAGCAGTTCTTC.

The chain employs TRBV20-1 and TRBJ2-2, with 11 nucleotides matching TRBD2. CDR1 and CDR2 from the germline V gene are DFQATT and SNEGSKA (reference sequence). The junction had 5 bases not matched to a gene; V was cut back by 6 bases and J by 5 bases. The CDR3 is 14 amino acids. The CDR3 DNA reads TGCAGTGCCCACACTAGCGGGAGTACCGGGGAGCTGTTTTTT. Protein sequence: CSAHTSGSTGELFF.

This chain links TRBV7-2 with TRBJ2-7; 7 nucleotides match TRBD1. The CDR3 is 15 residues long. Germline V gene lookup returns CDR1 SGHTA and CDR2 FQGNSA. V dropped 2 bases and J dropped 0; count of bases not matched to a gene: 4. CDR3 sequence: CASSLSGQVSYEQYF. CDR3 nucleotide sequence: TGTGCCAGCAGCTTATCCGGACAGGTCTCCTACGAGCAGTACTTC.

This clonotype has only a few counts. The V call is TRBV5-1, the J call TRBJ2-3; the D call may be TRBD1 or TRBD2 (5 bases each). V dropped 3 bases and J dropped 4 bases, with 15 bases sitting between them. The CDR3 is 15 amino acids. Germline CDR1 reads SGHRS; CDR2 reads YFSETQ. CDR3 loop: CASSSRGVRPDTQYF. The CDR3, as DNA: TGCGCCAGCAGCTCAAGGGGAGTACGCCCAGATACGCAGTATTTT.

CDR3 nucleotide sequence: TGCAGTGCTATTACAGGGGGCCTTGAAAAACTGTTTTTT. It encodes CSAITGGLEKLFF. This chain joins TRBV20-1 and TRBJ1-4; 9 bases line up with TRBD1. The CDR3 totals 13 residues. J gave up 7 bases and V 4 bases, and 4 bases lay outside the gene matches. Germline V gene data show CDR1 as DFQATT and CDR2 as SNEGSKA (reference sequence).

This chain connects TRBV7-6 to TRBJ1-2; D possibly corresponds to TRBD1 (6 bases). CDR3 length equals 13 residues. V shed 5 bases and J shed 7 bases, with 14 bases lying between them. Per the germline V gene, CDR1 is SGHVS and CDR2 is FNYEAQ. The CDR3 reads CASSHTGRSGYTF. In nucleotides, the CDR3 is TGTGCCAGCAGCCATACAGGGAGGTCTGGCTACACCTTC.

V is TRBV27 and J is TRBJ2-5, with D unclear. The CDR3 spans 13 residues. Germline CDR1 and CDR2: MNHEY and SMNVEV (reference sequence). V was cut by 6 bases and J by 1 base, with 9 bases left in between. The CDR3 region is CASRKDSQETQYF. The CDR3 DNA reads TGTGCCAGCAGGAAGGATAGCCAAGAGACCCAGTACTTC.

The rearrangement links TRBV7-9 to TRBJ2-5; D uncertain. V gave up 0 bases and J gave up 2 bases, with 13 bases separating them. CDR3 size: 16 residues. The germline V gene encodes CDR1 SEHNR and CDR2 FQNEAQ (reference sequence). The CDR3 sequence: CASSLARTTSQETQYF. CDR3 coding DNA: TGTGCCAGCAGCTTAGCCAGGACCACGTCACAAGAGACCCAGTACTTC.

The CDR3: CAISEVQGEDEQFF. CDR3 bases: TGTGCCATCAGTGAGGTCCAGGGTGAGGATGAGCAGTTCTTC. The chain recombines TRBV10-3 with TRBJ2-1; D is perhaps TRBD1 (5 bases). CDR1 is ENHRY, CDR2 SYGVKD, per germline. This CDR3 contains 14 residues. The V end lost 2 bases, the J end lost 8 bases, and 13 bases lay between the germline ends.

The CDR3 region is CASSALGEQPQHF. The CDR3 region has the DNA TGCGCCAGCAGCGCTTTGGGGGAGCAGCCCCAGCATTTT. The rearrangement links TRBV5-1 to TRBJ1-5; tentative D call: TRBD1 (5 bases). Per the germline V gene, CDR1 is SGHRS and CDR2 is YFSETQ. CDR3 length: 13 amino acids. With 4 bases removed from V and 7 bases from J, the gap between germline ends came to 12 bases.

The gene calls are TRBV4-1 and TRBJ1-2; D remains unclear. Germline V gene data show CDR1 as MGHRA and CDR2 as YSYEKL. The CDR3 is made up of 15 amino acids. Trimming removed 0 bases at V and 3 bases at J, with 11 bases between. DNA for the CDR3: TGCGCCAGCAGCCAAGACCAACAGCATGACTATGGCTACACCTTC. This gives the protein CASSQDQQHDYGYTF.

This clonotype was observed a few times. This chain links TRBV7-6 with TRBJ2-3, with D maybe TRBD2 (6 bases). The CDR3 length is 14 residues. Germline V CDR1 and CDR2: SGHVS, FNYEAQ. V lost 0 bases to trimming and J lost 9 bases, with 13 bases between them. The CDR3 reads CASSLALASATQYF. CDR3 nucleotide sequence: TGTGCCAGCAGCTTAGCGTTAGCTAGCGCGACGCAGTATTTT.

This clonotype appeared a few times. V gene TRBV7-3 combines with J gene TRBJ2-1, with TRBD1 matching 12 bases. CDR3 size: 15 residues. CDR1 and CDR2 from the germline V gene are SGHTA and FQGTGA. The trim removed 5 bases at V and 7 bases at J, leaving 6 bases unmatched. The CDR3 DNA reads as TGTGCCAGCAGCCCGGGACAGGGGGCAAGTAATGAGCAGTTCTTC. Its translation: CASSPGQGASNEQFF.

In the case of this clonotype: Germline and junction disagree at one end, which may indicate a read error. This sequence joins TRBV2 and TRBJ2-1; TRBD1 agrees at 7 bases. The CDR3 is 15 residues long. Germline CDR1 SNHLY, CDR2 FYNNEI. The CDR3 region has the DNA TGTGCTAGCAGAGACGACAGGGTGGTTAACGATGAGCAGTTCTTC. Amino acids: CASRDDRVVNDEQFF.

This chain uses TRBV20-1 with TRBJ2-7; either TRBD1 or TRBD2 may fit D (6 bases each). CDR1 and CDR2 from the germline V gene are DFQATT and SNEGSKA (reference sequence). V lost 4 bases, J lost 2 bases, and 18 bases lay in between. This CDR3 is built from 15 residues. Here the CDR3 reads CSATAYGGGPYEQYF. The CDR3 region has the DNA TGCAGTGCTACCGCGTACGGAGGGGGGCCCTACGAGCAGTACTTC.

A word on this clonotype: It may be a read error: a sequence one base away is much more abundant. In DNA, the CDR3 is TGTGCCAGCAGCAAGACAGGGGGCGAAGAGACCCAGTTCTTC. Translating it yields CASSKTGGEETQFF. The chain employs TRBV28 and TRBJ2-5; 10 bases line up with TRBD1. The J call may not be correct, given that the DNA end is closer to TRBJ2-1. The CDR3 runs to 14 residues. Per germline, CDR1 MDHEN and CDR2 SYDVKM.

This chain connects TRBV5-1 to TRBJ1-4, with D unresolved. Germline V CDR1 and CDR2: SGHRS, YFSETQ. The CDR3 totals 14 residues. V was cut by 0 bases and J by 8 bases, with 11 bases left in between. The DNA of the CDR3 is TGCGCCAGCAGCTTGGAGAGGGAAGAGGAAAAACTGTTTTTT. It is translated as CASSLEREEEKLFF. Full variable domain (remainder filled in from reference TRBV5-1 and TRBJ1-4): KAGVTQTPRYLIKTRGQQVTLSCSPISGHRSVSWYQQTPGQGLQFLFEYFSETQRNKGNFPGRFSGRQFSNSRSEMNVSTLELGDSALYLCASSLEREEEKLFFGSGTQLSVL.

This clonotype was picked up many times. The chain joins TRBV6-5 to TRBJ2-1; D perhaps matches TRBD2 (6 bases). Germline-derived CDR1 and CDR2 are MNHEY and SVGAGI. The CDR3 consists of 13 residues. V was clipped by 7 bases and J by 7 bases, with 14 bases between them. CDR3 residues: CASTNLRGNEQFF. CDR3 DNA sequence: TGTGCCAGCACCAACCTTCGGGGGAATGAGCAGTTCTTC.

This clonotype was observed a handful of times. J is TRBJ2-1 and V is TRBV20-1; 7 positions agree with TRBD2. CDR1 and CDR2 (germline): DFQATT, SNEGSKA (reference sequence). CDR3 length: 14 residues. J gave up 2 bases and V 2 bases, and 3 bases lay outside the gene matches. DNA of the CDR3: TGCAGTGCTAGATTCGGGACTACCTACAATGAGCAGTTCTTC. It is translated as CSARFGTTYNEQFF.

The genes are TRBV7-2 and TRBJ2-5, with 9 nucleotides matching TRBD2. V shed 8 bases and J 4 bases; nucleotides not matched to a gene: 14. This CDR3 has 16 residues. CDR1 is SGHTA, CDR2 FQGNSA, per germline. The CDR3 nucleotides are TGTGCCAGCTCCTCCTCCCGGCGGGGGGGCAGAGAGACCCAGTACTTC. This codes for CASSSSRRGGRETQYF.

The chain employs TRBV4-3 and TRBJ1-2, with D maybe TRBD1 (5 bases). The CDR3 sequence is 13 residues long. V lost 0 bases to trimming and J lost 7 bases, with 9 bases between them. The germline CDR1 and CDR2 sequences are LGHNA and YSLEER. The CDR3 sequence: CASSQEGGVGYTF. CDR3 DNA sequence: TGCGCCAGCAGCCAAGAGGGGGGGGTTGGCTACACCTTC.

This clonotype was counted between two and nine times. CDR3 sequence reads: CATTQTGYQETQYF. The CDR3 nucleotides read TGCGCCACTACACAGACAGGGTACCAAGAGACCCAGTACTTC. V and J are TRBV5-1 and TRBJ2-5; 7 bases are shared with TRBD1. CDR1 and CDR2 (germline): SGHRS, YFSETQ. CDR3 length equals 14 residues. Trimming cost V 9 bases and J 0 bases; bases outside gene matches: 8. Supplemented by reference TRBV5-1 and TRBJ2-5, the full variable domain reads KAGVTQTPRYLIKTRGQQVTLSCSPISGHRSVSWYQQTPGQGLQFLFEYFSETQRNKGNFPGRFSGRQFSNSRSEMNVSTLELGDSALYLCATTQTGYQETQYFGPGTRLLVL.